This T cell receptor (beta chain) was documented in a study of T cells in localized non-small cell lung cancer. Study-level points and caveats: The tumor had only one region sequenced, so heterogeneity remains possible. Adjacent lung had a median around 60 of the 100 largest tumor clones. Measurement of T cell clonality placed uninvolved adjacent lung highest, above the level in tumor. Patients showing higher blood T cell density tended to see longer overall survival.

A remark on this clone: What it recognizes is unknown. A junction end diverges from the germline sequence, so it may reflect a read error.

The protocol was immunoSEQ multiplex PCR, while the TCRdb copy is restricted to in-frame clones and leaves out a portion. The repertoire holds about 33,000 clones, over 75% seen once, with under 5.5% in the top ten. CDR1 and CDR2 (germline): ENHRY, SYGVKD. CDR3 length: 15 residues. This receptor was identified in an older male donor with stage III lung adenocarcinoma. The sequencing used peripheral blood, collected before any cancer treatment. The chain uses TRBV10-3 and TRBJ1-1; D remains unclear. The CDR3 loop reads CATSAGAGKNTEAFF. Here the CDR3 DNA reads TGTGCCACCAGTGCGGGTGCTGGGAAGAACACTGAAGCTTTCTTT.